Shown below are 26 T cell receptor beta chains from a single sample sequenced in a study of T cells in Graves' hyperthyroidism and ophthalmopathy. RNA transcripts were the template for amplifying TCR beta CDR3 regions. An initial round of RT-PCR targeting the TCR CDR3 relied on the HTBI primer set. TCRdb called the multiplex PCR reads again in MiXCR, with one record for every CDR3 protein. The sample lists 310,000 or so distinct CDR3 sequences, over 15% occurring once. Source material: blood. These TCRs come from a woman aged 55-75 years with Graves' ophthalmopathy.

The chain carries TRBV9 and TRBJ1-1, with 12 positions matching TRBD1. The V segment lost 3 bases and the J segment 0 bases; nucleotides outside the gene matches: 6. The germline V gene encodes CDR1 SGDLS and CDR2 YYNGEE. CDR3 size: 17 residues. The CDR3 DNA reads as TGTGCCAGCAGCGGATCCGGGACAGGGGGCATGAACACTGAAGCTTTCTTT. Protein: CASSGSGTGGMNTEAFF.

The V gene is TRBV3-1, the J gene TRBJ2-4; 8 bases are a match to TRBD1. CDR1 and CDR2 from the germline V gene are LGHDT and YNNKEL (reference sequence). The length of the CDR3 is 15 residues. V was clipped by 5 bases and J by 7 bases; unmatched bases: 10. This chain's CDR3 is CASSARTGTVNIQYF. The CDR3, as DNA: TGTGCCAGCAGCGCGCGGACAGGGACGGTGAACATTCAGTACTTC.

Only a few counts were recorded for this clonotype. This chain joins TRBV4-2 and TRBJ2-7; tentative D call: TRBD1 (6 bases). This CDR3 has 14 amino acids. The V gene's germline CDR1 is LGHNA and CDR2 YNFKEQ. The V gene lost 0 bases and the J gene lost 4 bases, with 10 bases spanning the gap. For the CDR3, the DNA is TGTGCCAGCAGCCAAGAGAACAGGGTTTACGAGCAGTACTTC. This codes for CASSQENRVYEQYF.

This clonotype was seen more than once but under ten times. This chain joins TRBV5-1 and TRBJ2-1; 7 bases agree with TRBD2. Germline values: CDR1 SGHRS, CDR2 YFSETQ. The CDR3 contains 19 residues. J was trimmed by 3 bases and V by 4 bases; bases with no gene match: 19. CDR3 sequence (DNA): TGCGCCAGCAGCCCTTACCAAGAGGGGAGGGTAAGACTCTACAATGAGCAGTTCTTC. It encodes CASSPYQEGRVRLYNEQFF.

V gene TRBV5-6 combines with J gene TRBJ1-2; D perhaps matches TRBD1 (5 bases). Germline V gives CDR1 SGHDT, CDR2 YYEEEE. This CDR3 is 14 amino acids long. V shed 1 base and J shed 8 bases, with 15 bases lying between them. As DNA, the CDR3 is TGTGCCAGCAGCTTGTTGGGCAGGGAGCGCGGCTACACCTTC. This translates into CASSLLGRERGYTF.

This sequence joins TRBV5-5 and TRBJ2-5; the D gene is possibly TRBD1 (5 bases). The CDR3 contains 14 residues. Germline V gives CDR1 SGHKS, CDR2 YYEKEE (reference sequence). V was trimmed by 5 bases and J by 0 bases, leaving 11 bases between them. CDR3 sequence (DNA): TGTGCCAGCAGGAGGTGGGGCTACCAAGAGACCCAGTACTTC. Amino acid sequence: CASRRWGYQETQYF.

This clonotype was seen many times. The CDR3 nucleotides are TGTGCCAGCAGTGGACAGGGTGGGAACTATGGCTACACCTTC. Encoded protein: CASSGQGGNYGYTF. The chain carries TRBV12-3 or TRBV12-4 and TRBJ1-2; 8 bases are shared with TRBD1. V lost 5 bases and J lost 2; bases outside the gene matches: 4. The CDR3 loop spans 14 amino acids.

This clonotype appeared many times. The rearrangement links TRBV3-1 to TRBJ2-7; TRBD1 matches at 7 bases. Germline lookup yields CDR1 LGHDT and CDR2 YNNKEL (reference sequence). The CDR3 is made up of 14 amino acids. The junction had 3 bases not matched to a gene; V was cut back by 1 base and J by 3 bases. CDR3 coding DNA: TGTGCCAGCAGCCAAGGGACAGGCTACTACGAGCAGTACTTC. It translates to CASSQGTGYYEQYF.

This clonotype was found a few times. The V gene is TRBV27, the J gene TRBJ1-6; D uncertain. CDR1 MNHEY and CDR2 SMNVEV come from the germline V gene (reference sequence). CDR3 length equals 14 residues. Trimming cost V 5 bases and J 8 bases, with 13 bases left between them. The DNA for the CDR3 is TGTGCCAGCAGTCCGGGTTACAGTTATTCACCCCTCCACTTT. Residues: CASSPGYSYSPLHF.

This clonotype was counted ten times or more. V usage is TRBV20-1 and J usage is TRBJ2-7; 7 bases are a match to TRBD2. Trimming cost V 3 bases and J 3 bases; bases outside gene matches: 8. This CDR3 contains 14 residues. Germline V gene data show CDR1 as DFQATT and CDR2 as SNEGSKA (reference sequence). For the CDR3, the DNA is TGCAGTGCTAGTAAGAGCGGGATATTCTACGAGCAGTACTTC. Translated: CSASKSGIFYEQYF.

The sample holds many counts of this clonotype. The rearrangement links TRBV6-1 to TRBJ2-3; 11 positions match TRBD2. The CDR3 loop spans 13 amino acids. Germline-derived CDR1 and CDR2 are MNHNS and SASEGT. V lost 9 bases and J lost 3; bases outside the gene matches: 2. The DNA for the CDR3 is TGTGCCAGATTAGCGGGGGGGACAGATACGCAGTATTTT. Its translation is CARLAGGTDTQYF.

This clonotype was seen ten or more times. This chain connects TRBV7-2 to TRBJ1-4; D is unresolved. The germline CDR1 and CDR2 sequences are SGHTA and FQGNSA. V was pared by 5 bases and J by 0 bases, with 7 bases between. This CDR3 spans 14 amino acids. CDR3 residues: CASSLSTTNEKLFF. CDR3 in DNA: TGTGCCAGCAGCCTTTCAACAACTAATGAAAAACTGTTTTTT.

This clonotype was found many times. This CDR3 reads CASSTEHLAYTEAFF. In DNA, the CDR3 is TGTGCCAGCAGCACCGAACACCTAGCCTACACTGAAGCTTTCTTT. The J gene is TRBJ1-1, the V gene TRBV7-8; D gene unclear. Germline assignment: CDR1 SGHVS and CDR2 FQNEAQ. The CDR3 is 15 amino acids. Trimming cost V 5 bases and J 3 bases, with 16 bases left between them. Full variable domain (outside the CDR3, taken from reference TRBV7-8 and TRBJ1-1): GAGVSQSPRYKVAKRGQDVALRCDPISGHVSLFWYQQALGQGPEFLTYFQNEAQLDKSGLPSDRFFAERPEGSVSTLKIQRTQQEDSAVYLCASSTEHLAYTEAFFGQGTRLTVV.

This clonotype was recorded at least ten times. The chain uses TRBV19 and TRBJ2-3; 9 bases line up with TRBD1. The germline CDR1 and CDR2 sequences are LNHDA and SQIVND (reference sequence). The CDR3 extends over 13 amino acids. With V trimmed by 6 bases and J by 4 bases, 2 bases remained unmatched. CDR3 loop: CASSRQGADTQYF. CDR3 bases: TGTGCCAGTAGCCGACAGGGGGCAGATACGCAGTATTTT. Supplemented by reference TRBV19 and TRBJ2-3, the full variable domain reads DGGITQSPKYLFRKEGQNVTLSCEQNLNHDAMYWYRQDPGQGLRLIYYSQIVNDFQKGDIAEGYSVSREKKESFPLTVTSAQKNPTAFYLCASSRQGADTQYFGPGTRLTVL.

The V and J genes are TRBV19 and TRBJ2-5, with a tentative D call TRBD2 (7 bases). Germline lookup yields CDR1 LNHDA and CDR2 SQIVND (reference sequence). V gave up 3 bases and J gave up 2 bases, with 16 bases separating them. The CDR3 totals 16 residues. For the CDR3, the DNA is TGTGCCAGTAGTATGTGGGGGGGCTGGGAACAAGAGACCCAGTACTTC. Its protein is CASSMWGGWEQETQYF.

This clonotype was observed a handful of times. The rearrangement joins TRBV20-1 to TRBJ2-7; D is possibly TRBD1 (5 bases). The CDR3 covers 15 residues. Trimming took off 1 base at V and 7 bases at J, with 20 bases between the two ends. CDR1 DFQATT and CDR2 SNEGSKA come from the germline V gene (reference sequence). CDR3 in amino acids: CSARVLGRVEGEQYF. CDR3 in DNA: TGCAGTGCTAGAGTACTGGGCAGGGTGGAAGGGGAGCAGTACTTC.

The rearrangement joins TRBV6-1 to TRBJ1-3; no definite D call. This CDR3 is built from 14 residues. V dropped 6 bases and J dropped 4 bases, with 13 bases sitting between them. Germline assignment: CDR1 MNHNS and CDR2 SASEGT. In nucleotides, the CDR3 is TGTGCCAGCAGGACCCCGAGGACGGGAAACACCATATATTTT. Protein sequence: CASRTPRTGNTIYF.

In this sample, this clonotype turned up many times. J is TRBJ1-5 and V is TRBV28; 9 positions match TRBD1. After removal of 7 bases from V and 6 bases from J, the junction contained 13 bases not matched to a gene. CDR1 is MDHEN, CDR2 SYDVKM, per germline. CDR3 length: 16 residues. CDR3 bases: TGTGCCAGCACCCTCCGGGACAGGGAAACGAGTCAGCCCCAGCATTTT. It is translated as CASTLRDRETSQPQHF.

At least ten counts were recorded for this clonotype. The rearrangement joins TRBV6-2 or TRBV6-3 to TRBJ2-7, with a tentative D call TRBD1 (6 bases). Germline V lookup: CDR1 MNHEY, CDR2 SVGEGT. This CDR3 region has 14 residues. With 7 bases removed from V and 2 bases from J, the gap between germline ends came to 15 bases. The CDR3 is CASNPGQKTYEQYF. The CDR3 nucleotides are TGTGCCAGCAATCCGGGACAAAAAACCTACGAGCAGTACTTC.

This clonotype was detected a few times. The rearrangement uses TRBV29-1 and TRBJ1-4, with TRBD1 matching 8 bases. Germline V gene lookup returns CDR1 SQVTM and CDR2 ANQGSEA. The CDR3 runs to 14 residues. V gave up 4 bases and J gave up 1 base; unmatched junction bases: 2. The CDR3 DNA sequence: TGCAGCGTTGGAGACAGGGGAACTAATGAAAAACTGTTTTTT. It codes for CSVGDRGTNEKLFF.

This sequence joins TRBV9 and TRBJ2-2; a possible D gene is TRBD2 (5 bases). With 0 bases removed from V and 7 bases from J, the gap between germline ends came to 10 bases. Germline CDR1 SGDLS, CDR2 YYNGEE. CDR3 length: 14 residues. As DNA, the CDR3 is TGTGCCAGCAGCGTAGCTATCCGGGACGGGGAGCTGTTTTTT. Translating gives CASSVAIRDGELFF.

This clonotype was observed many times. This chain joins TRBV6-2 or TRBV6-3 and TRBJ2-1; the D call may be TRBD1 or TRBD2 (5 bases each). This CDR3 is built from 13 residues. Trimming stripped 7 bases from V and 4 bases from J, with 11 bases between. CDR1 is MNHEY and CDR2 is SVGEGT in the germline V gene. As DNA, the CDR3 is TGTGCCAGCACCCCGGGACCGTACAATGAGCAGTTCTTC. Translated, it gives CASTPGPYNEQFF.

This clonotype was counted ten times or more. The chain employs TRBV20-1 and TRBJ2-7; 9 bases are shared with TRBD2. V trimming: 0 bases; J trimming: 0 bases; junction bases outside the gene matches: 9. This CDR3 is built from 17 residues. In germline, CDR1 is DFQATT, CDR2 SNEGSKA (reference sequence). The CDR3 DNA follows: TGCAGTGCTAGAGATGAAAAGACTAGCGGAAGCTCCTACGAGCAGTACTTC. Translating gives CSARDEKTSGSSYEQYF.

At least ten counts were recorded for this clonotype. J is TRBJ2-7 and V is TRBV7-2; 10 bases line up with TRBD2. V was clipped by 0 bases and J by 3 bases; unmatched bases: 8. This CDR3 region has 17 residues. The germline gives CDR1 SGHTA, CDR2 FQGNSA. This CDR3 reads CASSLAVSGGTYYEQYF. DNA for the CDR3: TGTGCCAGCAGCTTAGCCGTTAGCGGGGGGACTTACTACGAGCAGTACTTC. Variable domain in full (rest from reference TRBV7-2 and TRBJ2-7): GAGVSQSPSNKVTEKGKDVELRCDPISGHTALYWYRQSLGQGLEFLIYFQGNSAPDKSGLPSDRFSAERTGGSVSTLTIQRTQQEDSAVYLCASSLAVSGGTYYEQYFGPGTRLTVT.

In its sample, this clonotype was seen many times. V and J are TRBV13 and TRBJ2-3; the D gene is possibly TRBD1 (5 bases). V lost 5 bases and J lost 0, with 12 bases in between. The CDR3 contains 15 residues. Per the germline V gene, CDR1 is PRHDT and CDR2 is FYEKMQ (reference sequence). The CDR3 region has the DNA TGTGCCAGCAGCCGGAGACAGCAGAGCACAGATACGCAGTATTTT. Translation gives CASSRRQQSTDTQYF.

In this sample, this clonotype turned up many times. V and J are TRBV4-1 and TRBJ2-7; the D gene is possibly TRBD2 (5 bases). V was clipped by 3 bases and J by 7 bases, with 7 bases between them. Germline-derived CDR1 and CDR2 are MGHRA and YSYEKL. CDR3 size: 11 residues. CDR3 in amino acids: CASSHSGEQYF. The CDR3 coding sequence is TGCGCCAGCAGCCACTCGGGGGAGCAGTACTTC.